Detailed here is one T cell receptor beta chain. Antigen: not known. These data are taken from a study of cytomegalovirus exposure and HLA in healthy donors. Study-level results: A few of the chains that were CMV-associated were confirmed in vitro to be specific for CMV antigens.

With 60 Vbeta and 13 Jbeta primers, the PCR was carried out. This table comes from immunoSEQ multiplex PCR, and its TCRdb copy is limited to in-frame clones, with some not included. Found here are over 80,000 clones, 81% of them singletons; the top ten hold 4.5% to 5.5%. CDR1 SGHRS and CDR2 YFSETQ come from the germline V gene. The CDR3 totals 14 residues. V gave up 2 bases and J gave up 5 bases, with 10 bases separating them. This TCR derives from a man aged 40-49 years in good health and CMV-seropositive. J is TRBJ2-2 and V is TRBV5-1, with D maybe TRBD2 (5 bases). Sequencing used PBMCs. The CDR3 protein is CASSFGVDTGELFF. In DNA form, the CDR3 reads TGCGCCAGCAGCTTCGGGGTAGATACCGGGGAGCTGTTTTTT. Full variable domain (outside the CDR3, taken from reference TRBV5-1 and TRBJ2-2): KAGVTQTPRYLIKTRGQQVTLSCSPISGHRSVSWYQQTPGQGLQFLFEYFSETQRNKGNFPGRFSGRQFSNSRSEMNVSTLELGDSALYLCASSFGVDTGELFFGEGSRLTVL.